Included here is one T cell receptor (beta chain) sequence, with context. Its target is not known. This sample stems from a study of persistence of HIV-infected CD4 T cells. CDR3 length equals 15 residues. Germline CDR1 and CDR2: DFQATT and SNEGSKA (reference sequence). V lost 3 bases, J lost 7 bases, and 7 bases stayed unmatched. Sequencing used immunoSEQ version 4 in survey mode. Measured with immunoSEQ multiplex PCR; TCRdb has only the in-frame clones, and not every one. The data contain under 40,000 clones, roughly 70% of them singletons. The stimulus was an HIV-1 Gag 15-mer peptide pool, roughly 1 ug/peptide/mL. Responding CD4+ T cells were sorted by upregulation of both CD40 ligand and CD69.

V and J are TRBV20-1 and TRBJ2-2, with TRBD2 matching 11 bases. The material sequenced was CD4+ T cells sorted from PBMCs after roughly 18-hour stimulation, taken from a patient who received antiretroviral therapy. The receptor was isolated from an adult man with HIV who was CMV-seropositive. CDR3 sequence (DNA): TGCAGTGCTAGTCGGACTAGCGGGCTTAGCGGGGAGCTGTTTTTT. Its translation is CSASRTSGLSGELFF.